A single sample gave rise to the 14 T cell receptor beta chains below, sequenced in a study of T cells in Graves' hyperthyroidism and ophthalmopathy. The investigators amplified TCR beta CDR3 regions from RNA transcripts. The study used the HTBI primer set for a first-round RT-PCR of the TCR CDR3. MiXCR was run by TCRdb on the multiplex PCR reads, yielding one entry per CDR3 protein. The sample lists around 430,000 distinct CDR3 sequences, more than 12% occurring once. Sequenced sample: blood. The receptors originated from a woman in her 30s with Graves' hyperthyroidism.

Many counts were recorded for this clonotype. The chain couples TRBV6-5 to TRBJ2-5; D not certain. Trimming took 0 bases from V and 4 from J, leaving 12 bases between them. The CDR3 sequence is 15 residues long. CDR1 is MNHEY, CDR2 SVGAGI, per germline. This chain's CDR3 is CASSYSQDWRETQYF. As DNA, the CDR3 is TGTGCCAGCAGTTACTCCCAGGATTGGAGAGAGACCCAGTACTTC.

This clonotype was seen repeatedly, ten times or more. The chain couples TRBV27 to TRBJ1-1, with TRBD1 matching over 9 bases. This CDR3 region has 16 residues. The V gene's germline CDR1 is MNHEY and CDR2 SMNVEV (reference sequence). V shed 4 bases and J 3 bases; nucleotides not matched to a gene: 9. CDR3 nucleotides: TGTGCCAGCAGTTCAATGACAGGGGGGGGTGACACTGAAGCTTTCTTT. Encoded protein: CASSSMTGGGDTEAFF.

The V gene is TRBV7-9, the J gene TRBJ1-4; D is undetermined. V lost 0 bases and J 6 bases, leaving 20 bases between the germline ends. Per the germline V gene, CDR1 is SEHNR and CDR2 is FQNEAQ (reference sequence). The length of the CDR3 is 18 residues. CDR3 nucleotide sequence: TGTGCCAGCAGCTTAGCGCCTCAAAGGGCGGTCGGAGATGAAAAACTGTTTTTT. It encodes CASSLAPQRAVGDEKLFF. Using reference TRBV7-9 and TRBJ1-4 for the parts outside the CDR3, the full variable domain is DTGVSQNPRHKITKRGQNVTFRCDPISEHNRLYWYRQTLGQGPEFLTYFQNEAQLEKSRLLSDRFSAERPKGSFSTLEIQRTEQGDSAMYLCASSLAPQRAVGDEKLFFGSGTQLSVL.

This CDR3 reads CASSLGYGVSSGNTIYF. DNA of the CDR3: TGTGCCAGCAGCTTAGGGTATGGGGTTAGCTCTGGAAACACCATATATTTT. The V gene is TRBV13, the J gene TRBJ1-3; D unclear. The CDR3 covers 17 residues. V dropped 0 bases and J dropped 0 bases, with 12 bases sitting between them. Per germline, CDR1 PRHDT and CDR2 FYEKMQ (reference sequence). The whole variable domain, filled in from reference TRBV13 and TRBJ1-3, reads AAGVIQSPRHLIKEKRETATLKCYPIPRHDTVYWYQQGPGQDPQFLISFYEKMQSDKGSIPDRFSAQQFSDYHSELNMSSLELGDSALYFCASSLGYGVSSGNTIYFGEGSWLTVV.

This clonotype has a count of ten or more. The CDR3 protein is CASSLVNAGDTQYF. The CDR3 DNA reads as TGTGCCAGCAGCTTAGTTAATGCAGGGGATACGCAGTATTTT. The rearrangement links TRBV7-8 to TRBJ2-3, with a tentative D call TRBD1 (5 bases). Trimming took 1 base from V and 6 from J, leaving 11 bases between them. This CDR3 comprises 14 residues. Germline assignment: CDR1 SGHVS and CDR2 FQNEAQ.

This clonotype was seen more than once but under ten times. The chain links TRBV28 to TRBJ2-4, with a possible D match to TRBD2 (6 bases). The CDR3 consists of 15 residues. V lost 2 bases, J lost 8 bases, and 16 bases lay in between. Germline V gene lookup returns CDR1 MDHEN and CDR2 SYDVKM. CDR3 DNA: TGTGCCAGCAGTTTACCCCCCGGGAGCGGGTACATTCAGTACTTC. Protein: CASSLPPGSGYIQYF. Combining the CDR3 with reference TRBV28 and TRBJ2-4 gives the whole variable domain DVKVTQSSRYLVKRTGEKVFLECVQDMDHENMFWYRQDPGLGLRLIYFSYDVKMKEKGDIPEGYSVSREKKERFSLILESASTNQTSMYLCASSLPPGSGYIQYFGAGTRLSVL.

CDR3 sequence (DNA): TGTGCCAGCGCGAGGGCGGAATACCCGAGGCAGTATTTT. Translating it yields CASARAEYPRQYF. This rearrangement joins TRBV7-9 to TRBJ2-3; D is perhaps TRBD2 (5 bases). CDR3 length equals 13 residues. From germline, CDR1 is SEHNR and CDR2 FQNEAQ (reference sequence). V lost 8 bases, J lost 11 bases, and 20 bases lay in between.

This clonotype occurred many times. The chain employs TRBV28 and TRBJ1-5, with D possibly being TRBD1 (6 bases). Germline V lookup: CDR1 MDHEN, CDR2 SYDVKM. V dropped 2 bases and J dropped 3 bases, with 17 bases sitting between them. CDR3 size: 17 residues. The CDR3 nucleotides are TGTGCCAGCAGTTTAGTCATTTCTGTGGGGGCCAATCAGCCCCAGCATTTT. Protein product: CASSLVISVGANQPQHF.

The chain employs TRBV27 and TRBJ1-1, with 8 positions matching TRBD1. The CDR3 spans 14 residues. The J segment lost 4 bases and the V segment lost 6 bases, leaving 7 bases of the junction unmatched. From germline, CDR1 is MNHEY and CDR2 SMNVEV (reference sequence). The CDR3 DNA reads TGTGCCAGCAGCCTACTGACAGGGGTCACTGAAGCTTTCTTT. Protein product: CASSLLTGVTEAFF.

Sample share makes this clonotype medium-sized (0.01 to 0.1%). CDR3 bases: TGTGCCAGCTGTGGATCTGGTCTTAATGAGCAGTTCTTC. This gives the protein CASCGSGLNEQFF. The rearrangement joins TRBV6-1 to TRBJ2-1; D uncertain. The germline V and J ends were trimmed by 8 bases and 7 bases, with 15 bases remaining between them. Germline V gives CDR1 MNHNS, CDR2 SASEGT. The CDR3 has 13 amino acids.

This clonotype was observed a few times. This chain joins TRBV12-3 or TRBV12-4 and TRBJ1-5; D is unresolved. The V and J ends lost 3 bases and 4 bases respectively, with 7 bases between them. The CDR3 length is 13 residues. The CDR3 DNA sequence: TGTGCCAGCAGTTTTGGGGAAAATCAGCCCCAGCATTTT. This encodes CASSFGENQPQHF.

V gene TRBV11-2 combines with J gene TRBJ2-5; 10 positions match TRBD1. V trimming: 5 bases; J trimming: 5 bases; junction bases outside the gene matches: 8. The V gene's germline CDR1 is SGHAT and CDR2 FQNNGV. The CDR3 has 15 amino acids. The chain's CDR3 is CASSQWDRGRETQYF. The CDR3 DNA sequence: TGTGCCAGCAGCCAGTGGGACAGGGGTCGTGAGACCCAGTACTTC.

This clonotype was seen ten or more times. The chain links TRBV20-1 to TRBJ2-7, with 7 bases that match TRBD2. The trim removed 3 bases at V and 3 bases at J, leaving 8 bases unmatched. Germline assignment: CDR1 DFQATT and CDR2 SNEGSKA (reference sequence). The CDR3 has 14 residues. For the CDR3, the DNA is TGCAGTGCTAGTGACTCTAGCGGCCACTACGAGCAGTACTTC. Encoded protein: CSASDSSGHYEQYF.

This clonotype was seen a few times. V gene TRBV9 combines with J gene TRBJ1-1; a weak D match, TRBD1 (5 bases). Germline lookup yields CDR1 SGDLS and CDR2 YYNGEE. Trimming stripped 7 bases from V and 3 bases from J, with 13 bases between. The CDR3 loop spans 13 amino acids. CDR3 coding DNA: TGTGCCAGCGGCCTAGGGGTATACACTGAAGCTTTCTTT. Translated, it gives CASGLGVYTEAFF.